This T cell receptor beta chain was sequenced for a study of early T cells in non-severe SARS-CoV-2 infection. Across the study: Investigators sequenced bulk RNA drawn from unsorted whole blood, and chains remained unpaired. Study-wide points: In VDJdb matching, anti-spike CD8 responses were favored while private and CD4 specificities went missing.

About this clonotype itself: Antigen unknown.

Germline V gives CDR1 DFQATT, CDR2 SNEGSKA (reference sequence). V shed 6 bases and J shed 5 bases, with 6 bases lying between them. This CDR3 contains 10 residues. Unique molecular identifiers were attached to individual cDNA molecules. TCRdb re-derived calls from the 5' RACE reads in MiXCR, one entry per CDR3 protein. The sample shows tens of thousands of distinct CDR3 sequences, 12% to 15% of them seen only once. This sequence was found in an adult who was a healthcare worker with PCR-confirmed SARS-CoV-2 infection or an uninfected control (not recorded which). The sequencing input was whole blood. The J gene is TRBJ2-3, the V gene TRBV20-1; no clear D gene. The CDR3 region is CSAIRDTQYF. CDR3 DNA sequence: TGCAGTGCGATACGAGATACGCAGTATTTT.